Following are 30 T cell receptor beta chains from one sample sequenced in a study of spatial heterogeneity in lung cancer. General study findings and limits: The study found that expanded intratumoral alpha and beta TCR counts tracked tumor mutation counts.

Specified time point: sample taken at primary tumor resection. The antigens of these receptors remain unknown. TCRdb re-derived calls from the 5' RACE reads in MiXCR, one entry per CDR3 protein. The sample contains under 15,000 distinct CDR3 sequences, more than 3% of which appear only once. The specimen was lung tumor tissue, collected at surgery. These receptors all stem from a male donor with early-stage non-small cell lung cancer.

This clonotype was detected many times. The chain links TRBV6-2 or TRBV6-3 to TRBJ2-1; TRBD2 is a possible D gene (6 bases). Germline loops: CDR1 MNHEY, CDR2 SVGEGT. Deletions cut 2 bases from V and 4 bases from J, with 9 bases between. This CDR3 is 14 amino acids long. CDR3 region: CASSYAGKYNEQFF. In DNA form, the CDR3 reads TGTGCCAGCAGTTACGCGGGAAAATACAATGAGCAGTTCTTC.

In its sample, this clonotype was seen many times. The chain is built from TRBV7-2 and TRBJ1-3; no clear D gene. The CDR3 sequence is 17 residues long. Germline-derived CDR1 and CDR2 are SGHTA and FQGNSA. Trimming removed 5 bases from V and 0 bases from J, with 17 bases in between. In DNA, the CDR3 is TGTGCCAGCAGCCTCCCCCGAGGAACCCTCTCTGGAAACACCATATATTTT. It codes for CASSLPRGTLSGNTIYF.

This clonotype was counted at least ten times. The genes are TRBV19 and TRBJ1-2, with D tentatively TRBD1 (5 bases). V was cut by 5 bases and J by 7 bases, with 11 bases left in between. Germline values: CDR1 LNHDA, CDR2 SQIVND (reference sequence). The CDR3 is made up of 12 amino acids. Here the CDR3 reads CASSLHGGGYTF. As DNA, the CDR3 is TGTGCCAGTAGTCTCCACGGGGGTGGCTACACCTTC. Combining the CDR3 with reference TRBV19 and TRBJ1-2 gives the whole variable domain DGGITQSPKYLFRKEGQNVTLSCEQNLNHDAMYWYRQDPGQGLRLIYYSQIVNDFQKGDIAEGYSVSREKKESFPLTVTSAQKNPTAFYLCASSLHGGGYTFGSGTRLTVV.

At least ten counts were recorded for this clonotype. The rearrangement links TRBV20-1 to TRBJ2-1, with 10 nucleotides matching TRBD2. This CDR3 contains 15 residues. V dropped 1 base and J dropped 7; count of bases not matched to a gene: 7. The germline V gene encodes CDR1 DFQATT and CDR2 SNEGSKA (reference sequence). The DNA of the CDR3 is TGCAGTGCTAGAGGGTTGGGACTAGCGTTAAATGAGCAGTTCTTC. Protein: CSARGLGLALNEQFF.

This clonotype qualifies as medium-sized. The CDR3 nucleotides read TGCAGTGCTAGAGGGGCCTTGCGGGGGGCTAGCACAGATACGCAGTATTTT. Its protein is CSARGALRGASTDTQYF. This sequence joins TRBV20-1 and TRBJ2-3; 8 bases fit TRBD2. The V gene's germline CDR1 is DFQATT and CDR2 SNEGSKA (reference sequence). This CDR3 is 17 amino acids long. V lost 1 base, J lost 0 bases, and 9 bases stayed unmatched.

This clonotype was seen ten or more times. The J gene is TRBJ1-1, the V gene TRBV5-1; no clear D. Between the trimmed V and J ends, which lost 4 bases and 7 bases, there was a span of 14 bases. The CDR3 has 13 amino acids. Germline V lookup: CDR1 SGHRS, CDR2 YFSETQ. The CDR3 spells CASSTLSGLEAFF. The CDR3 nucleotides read TGCGCCAGCAGCACTCTTTCCGGCCTTGAAGCTTTCTTT.

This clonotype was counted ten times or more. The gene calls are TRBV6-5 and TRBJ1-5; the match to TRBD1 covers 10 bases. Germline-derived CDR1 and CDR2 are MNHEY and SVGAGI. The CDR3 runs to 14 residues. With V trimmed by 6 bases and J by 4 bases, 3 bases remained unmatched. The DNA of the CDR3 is TGTGCCAGCAGCCGACAGGGGGCAAATCAGCCCCAGCATTTT. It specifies CASSRQGANQPQHF.

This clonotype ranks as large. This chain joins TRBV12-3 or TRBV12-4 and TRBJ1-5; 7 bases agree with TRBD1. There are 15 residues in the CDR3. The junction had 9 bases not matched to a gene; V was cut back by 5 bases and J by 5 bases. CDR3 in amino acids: CASSQGRGHDQPQHF. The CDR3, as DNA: TGTGCCAGCAGTCAAGGGAGGGGGCATGATCAGCCCCAGCATTTT.

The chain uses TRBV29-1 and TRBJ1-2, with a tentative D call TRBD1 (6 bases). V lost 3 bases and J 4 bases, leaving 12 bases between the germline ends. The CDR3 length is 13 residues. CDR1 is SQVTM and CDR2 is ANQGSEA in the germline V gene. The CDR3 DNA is TGCAGCGTTGACTTACAGGGATTCTATGGCTACACCTTC. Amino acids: CSVDLQGFYGYTF.

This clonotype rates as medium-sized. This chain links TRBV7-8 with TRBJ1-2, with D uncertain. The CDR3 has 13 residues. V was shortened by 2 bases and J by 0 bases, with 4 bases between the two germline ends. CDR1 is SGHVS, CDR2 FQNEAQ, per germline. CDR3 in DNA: TGTGCCAGCAGCTTACGTCCTAACTATGGCTACACCTTC. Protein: CASSLRPNYGYTF.

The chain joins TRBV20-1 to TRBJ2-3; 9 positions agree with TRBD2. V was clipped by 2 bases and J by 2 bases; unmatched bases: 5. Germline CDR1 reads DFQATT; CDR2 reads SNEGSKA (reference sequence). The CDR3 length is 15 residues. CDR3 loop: CSARSQRGVTDTQYF. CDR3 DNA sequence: TGCAGTGCTAGATCCCAGCGGGGGGTCACAGATACGCAGTATTTT.

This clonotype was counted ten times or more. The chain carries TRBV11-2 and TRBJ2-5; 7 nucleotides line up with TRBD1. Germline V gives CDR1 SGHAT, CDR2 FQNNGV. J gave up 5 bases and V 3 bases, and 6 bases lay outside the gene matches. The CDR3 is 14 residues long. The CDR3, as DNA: TGTGCCAGCAGCTTTATGGACAGGCTTGAGACCCAGTACTTC. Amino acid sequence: CASSFMDRLETQYF.

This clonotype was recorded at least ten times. CDR3 DNA: TGTGCCAGCCTGGAAGGGCCAGGGACCATATATTTT. Translating gives CASLEGPGTIYF. The rearrangement joins TRBV7-9 to TRBJ1-3; weak D call: TRBD1 (5 bases). This CDR3 is built from 12 residues. Germline loops: CDR1 SEHNR, CDR2 FQNEAQ (reference sequence). V lost 8 bases, J lost 10 bases, and 15 bases lay in between.

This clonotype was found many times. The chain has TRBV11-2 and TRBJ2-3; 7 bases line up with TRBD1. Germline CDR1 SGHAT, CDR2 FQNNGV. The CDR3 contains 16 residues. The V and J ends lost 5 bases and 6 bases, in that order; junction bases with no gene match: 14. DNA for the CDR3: TGTGCCAGCAGCCTAAGAGGACCAGGGGGAACCGATACGCAGTATTTT. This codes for CASSLRGPGGTDTQYF.

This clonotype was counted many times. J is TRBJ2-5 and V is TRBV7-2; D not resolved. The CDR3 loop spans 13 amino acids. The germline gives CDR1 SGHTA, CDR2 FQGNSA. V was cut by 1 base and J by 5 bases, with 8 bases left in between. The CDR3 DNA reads TGTGCCAGCAGCTTAGTGTCCAGGGAGACCCAGTACTTC. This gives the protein CASSLVSRETQYF.

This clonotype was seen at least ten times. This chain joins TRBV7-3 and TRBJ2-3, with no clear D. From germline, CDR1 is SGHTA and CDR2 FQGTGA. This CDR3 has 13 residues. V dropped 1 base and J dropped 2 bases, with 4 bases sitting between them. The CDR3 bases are TGTGCCAGCAGCTTAAAGTTCACAGATACGCAGTATTTT. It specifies CASSLKFTDTQYF.

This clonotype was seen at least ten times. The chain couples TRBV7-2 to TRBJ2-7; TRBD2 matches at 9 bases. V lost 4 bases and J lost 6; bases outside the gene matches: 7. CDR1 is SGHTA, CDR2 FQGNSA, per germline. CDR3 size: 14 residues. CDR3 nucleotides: TGTGCCAGCAGCTCATTTAGCGGGGGAAGCGAGCAGTACTTC. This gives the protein CASSSFSGGSEQYF.

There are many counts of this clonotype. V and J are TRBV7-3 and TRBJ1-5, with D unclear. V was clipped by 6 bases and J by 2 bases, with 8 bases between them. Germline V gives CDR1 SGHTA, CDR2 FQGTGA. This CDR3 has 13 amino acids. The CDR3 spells CASRAKGNQPQHF. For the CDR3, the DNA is TGTGCCAGCAGGGCTAAAGGCAATCAGCCCCAGCATTTT.

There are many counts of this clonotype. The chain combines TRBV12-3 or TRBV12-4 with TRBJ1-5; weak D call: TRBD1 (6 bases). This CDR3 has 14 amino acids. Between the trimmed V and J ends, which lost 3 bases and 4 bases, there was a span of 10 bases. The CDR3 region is CASSFGQRNQPQHF. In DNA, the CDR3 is TGTGCCAGCAGTTTTGGACAGAGGAATCAGCCCCAGCATTTT.

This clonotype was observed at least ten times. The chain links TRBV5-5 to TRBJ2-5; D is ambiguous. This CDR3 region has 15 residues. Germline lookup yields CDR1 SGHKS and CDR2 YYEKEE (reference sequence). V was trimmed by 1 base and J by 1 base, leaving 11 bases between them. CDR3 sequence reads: CASSLLGRSQETQYF. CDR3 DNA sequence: TGTGCCAGCAGCTTGCTAGGCAGGTCCCAAGAGACCCAGTACTTC.

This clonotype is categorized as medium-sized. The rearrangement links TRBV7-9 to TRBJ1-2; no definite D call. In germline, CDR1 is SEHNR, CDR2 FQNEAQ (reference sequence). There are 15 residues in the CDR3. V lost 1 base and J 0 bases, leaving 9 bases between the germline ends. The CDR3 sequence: CASSLDGGANYGYTF. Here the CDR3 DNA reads TGTGCCAGCAGCTTAGATGGAGGAGCTAACTATGGCTACACCTTC.

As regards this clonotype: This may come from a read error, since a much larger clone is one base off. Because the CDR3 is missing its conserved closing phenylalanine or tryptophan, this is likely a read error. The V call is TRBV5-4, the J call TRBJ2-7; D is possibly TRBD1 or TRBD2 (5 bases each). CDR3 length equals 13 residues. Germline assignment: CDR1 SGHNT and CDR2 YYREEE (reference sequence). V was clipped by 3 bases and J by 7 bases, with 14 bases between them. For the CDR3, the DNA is TGTGCCAGCAGCTGGGACGCACGAGGAGAGCAGTACCTC. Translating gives CASSWDARGEQYL.

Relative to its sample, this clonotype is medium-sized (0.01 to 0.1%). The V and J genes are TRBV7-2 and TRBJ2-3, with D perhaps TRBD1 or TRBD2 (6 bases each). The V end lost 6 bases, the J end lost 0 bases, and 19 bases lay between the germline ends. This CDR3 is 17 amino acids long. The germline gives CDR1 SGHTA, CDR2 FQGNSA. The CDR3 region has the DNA TGTGCCAGCAGACTCACCCCGGGGGCTTCGAGCACAGATACGCAGTATTTT. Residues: CASRLTPGASSTDTQYF.

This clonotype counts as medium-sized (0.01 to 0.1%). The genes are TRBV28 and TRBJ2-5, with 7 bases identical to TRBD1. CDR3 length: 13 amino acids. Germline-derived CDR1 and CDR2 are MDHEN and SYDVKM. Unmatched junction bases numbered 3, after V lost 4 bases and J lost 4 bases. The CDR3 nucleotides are TGTGCCAGCAGTTCCTACAGGGGAGAGACCCAGTACTTC. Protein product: CASSSYRGETQYF.

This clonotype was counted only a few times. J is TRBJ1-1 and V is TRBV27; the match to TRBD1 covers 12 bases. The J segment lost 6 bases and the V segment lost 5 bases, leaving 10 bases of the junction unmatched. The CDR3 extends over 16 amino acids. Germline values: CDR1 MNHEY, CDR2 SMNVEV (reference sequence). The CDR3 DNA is TGTGCCAGCAGTCCAGCTCCGGGACAGGGGGCGCCTGAAGCTTTCTTT. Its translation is CASSPAPGQGAPEAFF.

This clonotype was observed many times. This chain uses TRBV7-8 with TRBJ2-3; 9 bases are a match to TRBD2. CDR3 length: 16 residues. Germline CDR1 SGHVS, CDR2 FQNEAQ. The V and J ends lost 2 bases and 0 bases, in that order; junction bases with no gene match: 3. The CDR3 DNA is TGTGCCAGCAGCTTAAAGCGGGGGGCTAGCACAGATACGCAGTATTTT. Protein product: CASSLKRGASTDTQYF.

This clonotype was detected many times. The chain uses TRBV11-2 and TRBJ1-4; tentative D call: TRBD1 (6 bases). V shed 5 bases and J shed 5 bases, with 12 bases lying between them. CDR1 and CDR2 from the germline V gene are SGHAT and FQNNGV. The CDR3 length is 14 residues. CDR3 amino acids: CASSQGFSNEKLFF. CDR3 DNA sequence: TGTGCCAGCAGCCAGGGGTTTTCCAATGAAAAACTGTTTTTT.

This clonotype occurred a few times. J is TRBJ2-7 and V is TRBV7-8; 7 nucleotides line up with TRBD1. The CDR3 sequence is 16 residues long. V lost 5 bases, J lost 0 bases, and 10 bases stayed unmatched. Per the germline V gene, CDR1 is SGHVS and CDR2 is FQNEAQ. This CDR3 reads CASSRGQVQSSYEQYF. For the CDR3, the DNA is TGTGCCAGCAGCCGCGGACAGGTCCAGAGCTCCTACGAGCAGTACTTC.

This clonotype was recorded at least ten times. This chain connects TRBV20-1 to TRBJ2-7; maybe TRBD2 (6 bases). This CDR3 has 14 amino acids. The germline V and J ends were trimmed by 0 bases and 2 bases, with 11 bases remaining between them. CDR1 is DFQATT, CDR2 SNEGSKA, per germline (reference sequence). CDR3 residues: CSARDAGLTYEQYF. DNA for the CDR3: TGCAGTGCTAGAGACGCGGGGTTGACCTACGAGCAGTACTTC.

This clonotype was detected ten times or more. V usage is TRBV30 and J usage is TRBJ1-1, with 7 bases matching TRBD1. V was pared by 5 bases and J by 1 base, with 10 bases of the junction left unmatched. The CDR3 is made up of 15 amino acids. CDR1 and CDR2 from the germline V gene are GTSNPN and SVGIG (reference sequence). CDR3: CAWGLAGTANTEAFF. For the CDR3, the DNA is TGTGCCTGGGGCCTAGCCGGGACAGCGAACACTGAAGCTTTCTTT.